This is a list of T cell receptor beta chains from one sample in a study of T cells in narcolepsy. Produced via immunoSEQ multiplex PCR; TCRdb's table is partial and in-frame only. Among under 35,000 clones, less than 90% were seen once, and the ten largest hold 0.8% to 1.2%. The sample taken for sequencing was memory (CD45RA-) CD4+ T cells from blood. These receptor sequences come from a human donor in good health. Each CDR3 is given with its conserved first and last residue. A D gene is named only where the DNA matches it firmly. Not all rows give a size; the values are once, few, many and, for expanded clones, a class.

.,TRBV28,TRBJ2-1,.,CASSLSQGFREQFF,TGTGCCAGCAGTTTAAGTCAGGGTTTTCGTGAGCAGTTCTTC
.,TRBV15,TRBJ2-2,TRBD2,CATSRLRGGRTGELFF,TGTGCCACCAGCCGCCTCCGGGGGGGCCGGACCGGGGAGCTGTTTTTT
.,TRBV6-5,TRBJ1-6,TRBD1,CASSPGQHNSPLHF,TGTGCCAGCAGCCCGGGACAGCATAATTCACCCCTCCACTTT
.,TRBV4-3,TRBJ2-1,.,CASSQAPGSSYNEQFF,TGCGCCAGCAGCCAAGCCCCGGGGAGCTCCTACAATGAGCAGTTCTTC
few,TRBV18,TRBJ2-3,TRBD2,CASSLGLAATDTQYF,TGTGCCAGCTCACTCGGACTAGCTGCCACAGATACGCAGTATTTT
.,TRBV5-1,TRBJ2-1,TRBD2,CAGSSVIIAGTYNEQFF,TGCGCCGGCAGCTCGGTAATTATAGCGGGAACCTACAATGAGCAGTTCTTC
few,TRBV10-3,TRBJ2-7,TRBD1,CAISESGDRILTYEQYF,TGTGCCATCAGTGAGTCGGGGGACAGAATCTTAACCTACGAGCAGTACTTC
.,TRBV11-3,TRBJ2-1,.,CASSLERTAYNEQFF,TGTGCCAGCAGCTTGGAGAGGACAGCTTACAATGAGCAGTTCTTC
.,TRBV11-2,TRBJ1-1,TRBD1,CASSSGGQVITEAFF,TGTGCCAGCAGCTCAGGGGGACAGGTTATCACTGAAGCTTTCTTT
once,TRBV5-5,TRBJ2-1,TRBD2,CASSKGGNSYNEQFF,TGTGCCAGCAGCAAGGGAGGGAACTCCTACAATGAGCAGTTCTTC
.,TRBV11-3,TRBJ2-2,.,CASSLVSGPAGELFF,TGTGCCAGCAGCCTAGTATCCGGGCCGGCCGGGGAGCTGTTTTTT